A selection of T cell receptor beta chains follows, all from one sample in a study of CD8 T cell repertoires and HIV-1 epitope variants. Generated by immunoSEQ multiplex PCR, the TCRdb table keeps only in-frame clones and is missing some. Found here are 80,000 to 95,000 clones, almost 75% of them singletons; the top ten hold roughly 24%. The sequenced sample consisted of uncultured baseline CD8+ T cells from peripheral blood mononuclear cells (PBMCs). These TCRs come from a male donor with HIV. The CDR3 runs from the conserved cysteine through the conserved F or W. The D gene is left open where the match is weak. Clone sizes are given selectively: once, few, many, or a class where the clone is expanded.

CDR3aa	CDR3nt	v_gene	j_gene	abundance	d_gene
CASSSGTAYGYTF	TGTGCCAGCAGTTCCGGGACGGCCTATGGCTACACCTTC	TRBV28	TRBJ1-2	.	.
CATSRVGLPSLMSQHF	TGTGCCACCAGCAGAGTTGGGCTTCCGTCATTAATGTCCCAGCATTTT	TRBV15	TRBJ1-5	.	.
CASSFSRSTDTQYF	TGTGCCAGCAGTTTTTCGCGATCCACAGATACGCAGTATTTT	TRBV28	TRBJ2-3	.	.
CAISEGPRATSATDTQYF	TGTGCCATCAGTGAAGGGCCGAGGGCGACTAGCGCCACAGATACGCAGTATTTT	TRBV10-3	TRBJ2-3	few	TRBD2
CATSRRGEGYGYTF	TGTGCCACCAGCCGGAGGGGAGAGGGCTATGGCTACACCTTC	TRBV15	TRBJ1-2	.	.
CASSLSGGRNEQYF	TGTGCCAGCAGCTTGTCTGGGGGAAGGAACGAGCAGTACTTC	TRBV5-8	TRBJ2-7	.	.
CASSSIIGTKAYEQYF	TGTGCCAGCAGCTCCATCATCGGGACAAAAGCCTACGAGCAGTACTTC	TRBV11-2	TRBJ2-7	.	.
CASSLAGDRLAGANVLTF	TGTGCCAGCAGCTTAGCAGGGGATAGGCTAGCTGGGGCCAACGTCCTGACTTTC	TRBV13	TRBJ2-6	.	.
CSVEAESNEKLFF	TGCAGCGTTGAGGCGGAATCTAATGAAAAACTGTTTTTT	TRBV29-1	TRBJ1-4	.	.
CASSQEATGYGYTF	TGTGCCAGCAGCCAAGAAGCGACAGGGTATGGCTACACCTTC	TRBV14	TRBJ1-2	.	TRBD1
CASISRAFYEQYF	TGTGCCAGCATCTCCCGAGCCTTCTACGAGCAGTACTTC	TRBV2	TRBJ2-7	.	.
CAWSNGVVNEKLFF	TGTGCCTGGAGTAATGGGGTAGTTAATGAAAAACTGTTTTTT	TRBV30	TRBJ1-4	.	.
CASTQRPSSDTEAFF	TGTGCCAGCACCCAAAGGCCTAGCTCGGACACTGAAGCTTTCTTT	TRBV7-6	TRBJ1-1	.	.
CASSVSGEQYF	TGTGCCAGCAGTGTCTCAGGCGAGCAGTACTTC	TRBV27	TRBJ2-7	.	.
CAGVPEGGYNEQFF	TGTGCCGGCGTCCCAGAGGGAGGATACAATGAGCAGTTCTTC	TRBV30	TRBJ2-1	.	.
CASSPQGPGELFF	TGTGCCAGCAGCCCGCAGGGGCCCGGGGAGCTGTTTTTT	TRBV14	TRBJ2-2	.	.
CASSEWGALGNEQFF	TGTGCCAGCAGTGAATGGGGGGCTCTGGGCAATGAGCAGTTCTTC	TRBV25-1	TRBJ2-1	.	.
CAWSRQGRTEAFF	TGTGCCTGGAGTCGACAGGGGAGGACTGAAGCTTTCTTT	TRBV30	TRBJ1-1	few	TRBD1
CASSESWGLSGSPLHF	TGCGCCAGCAGTGAGTCGTGGGGGCTCTCGGGATCACCCCTCCACTTT	TRBV10-2	TRBJ1-6	.	.
CASSQRTSGGGEQFF	TGTGCCAGCAGCCAGAGGACTAGCGGGGGGGGCGAGCAGTTCTTC	TRBV5-4	TRBJ2-1	.	TRBD2
CAWSQGGNEKLFF	TGTGCCTGGAGTCAAGGGGGAAATGAAAAACTGTTTTTT	TRBV30	TRBJ1-4	few	.
CASKTGGYEQYF	TGTGCCAGCAAAACGGGCGGTTACGAGCAGTACTTC	TRBV28	TRBJ2-7	few	.
CASSRDQNTEAFF	TGTGCCAGCAGTCGAGACCAGAACACTGAAGCTTTCTTT	TRBV27	TRBJ1-1	.	.
CASSTQGETQYF	TGCGCCAGCAGCACCCAAGGAGAGACCCAGTACTTC	TRBV5-1	TRBJ2-5	.	.
CASAGASGNTIYF	TGTGCCAGCGCCGGGGCCTCTGGAAACACCATATATTTT	TRBV19	TRBJ1-3	.	.
CASNQGRGGELFF	TGTGCCAGCAATCAGGGGCGAGGCGGGGAGCTGTTTTTT	TRBV7-9	TRBJ2-2	.	.
CASSVVGPTDTQYF	TGTGCCAGCAGTGTGGTGGGCCCGACAGATACGCAGTATTTT	TRBV2	TRBJ2-3	.	.
CASNRGTGELFF	TGTGCCAGTAACAGGGGAACAGGGGAGCTGTTTTTT	TRBV19	TRBJ2-2	few	TRBD1
CASSRQGSQGWLLSVQFF	TGCGCCAGCAGCCGACAGGGCAGCCAGGGTTGGCTTCTTTCGGTGCAGTTCTTC	TRBV4-1	TRBJ2-1	.	TRBD1
CASSLAVYPLGGETQYF	TGCGCCAGCAGCTTGGCAGTCTACCCACTAGGAGGTGAGACCCAGTACTTC	TRBV5-1	TRBJ2-5	.	.
CASSSGRTGELFF	TGTGCCAGCAGCTCCGGGAGGACCGGGGAGCTGTTTTTT	TRBV7-9	TRBJ2-2	few	TRBD2
CASSLISNSIANSPLHF	TGCGCCAGCAGCTTGATCTCGAACTCTATAGCTAATTCACCCCTCCACTTT	TRBV5-1	TRBJ1-6	few	.
CASSQYGGPDGYTF	TGTGCCAGCAGCCAATACGGGGGGCCCGATGGCTACACCTTC	TRBV14	TRBJ1-2	few	.
CASSHGSSGNTIYF	TGCGCCAGCAGCCACGGGTCCTCTGGAAACACCATATATTTT	TRBV4-1	TRBJ1-3	.	.
CASSITGNTEAFF	TGTGCCAGCAGTATAACAGGGAACACTGAAGCTTTCTTT	TRBV27	TRBJ1-1	.	.
CAISIGVWQPQHF	TGTGCCATCAGTATAGGGGTTTGGCAGCCCCAGCATTTT	TRBV10-3	TRBJ1-5	many	.
CASSYGTGGSDEQFF	TGTGCCAGCAGTTACGGGACAGGGGGCTCGGATGAGCAGTTCTTC	TRBV6-5	TRBJ2-1	.	TRBD1
CSVDTTGREETQYF	TGCAGCGTCGATACAACGGGGAGGGAGGAGACCCAGTACTTC	TRBV29-1	TRBJ2-5	.	TRBD2
CASSLTGSEQFF	TGCGCCAGCAGCTTGACGGGTAGTGAGCAGTTCTTC	TRBV5-1	TRBJ2-1	.	.
CASTYGAGSTDTQYF	TGTGCCAGCACCTACGGGGCAGGGAGCACAGATACGCAGTATTTT	TRBV6-5	TRBJ2-3	.	.
CASREGGTGTGSTKTQYF	TGCGCCAGCCGAGAAGGGGGTACCGGGACAGGGTCGACGAAGACCCAGTACTTC	TRBV5-1	TRBJ2-5	.	TRBD1
CASSDSISVNFNYGYTF	TGTGCCAGCAGTGATAGCATCTCGGTGAACTTTAACTATGGCTACACCTTC	TRBV6-1	TRBJ1-2	.	.